Here is one T cell receptor beta chain with its context. The antigen is unknown. TCRdb reprocessed the reads with MiXCR, giving one entry per CDR3 protein. The sample includes around 71,000 distinct CDR3 sequences, 40% of them seen just once. Germline V CDR1 and CDR2: SGHTA, FQGNSA. V lost 5 bases and J lost 5; bases outside the gene matches: 7. There are 14 residues in the CDR3. The data were taken from a study of T cell repertoires in cytomegalovirus infection. Study in general: Based on public TCR beta signatures, there were indications of CMV infection and of a matching HLA type. Findings and limits, study-wide: It was HLA-C-restricted CMV-specific TCR beta clonotypes that dominated the response ex vivo.

The source of this sequence is a human donor in good health (CMV status not recorded). Some clones in this sample may be carry-over from other donors' samples. The J gene is TRBJ2-5, the V gene TRBV7-2; the match to TRBD2 covers 8 bases. This specimen was CD8+ T cells from cultured PBMCs, taken from culture after CMV antigen stimulation. For the CDR3, the DNA is TGTGCCAGCAGCGCTTCGGGGGGGATGGAGACCCAGTACTTC. Its protein is CASSASGGMETQYF.